This T cell receptor beta chain stems from a study of cytomegalovirus exposure and HLA in healthy donors. In the case of this clone: Its target is unknown. Its ends do not fully match the called genes, so a read error is possible.

CDR1 is SGHNT and CDR2 is YYREEE in the germline V gene (reference sequence). This CDR3 is 16 amino acids long. Primers for the PCR totalled 60 Vbeta and 13 Jbeta. Produced via immunoSEQ multiplex PCR; TCRdb's table is partial and in-frame only. The sample contains approximately 140,000 clones, about 75% of which appear only once. Study outcomes and limitations: The listing of approximately 160 TCR beta chains classed them as cytomegalovirus-associated. Prior analysis indicated that the majority of TCR beta V segments exhibited productivity approximately 87% or approximately 30% of the time. Specificity for CMV antigens was confirmed in vitro for three of the CMV-associated chains.

Nominally healthy donors were sampled, though unrecorded immune exposures were likely. The receptor was isolated from a man aged 18 to 29 in good health and CMV-seronegative. Material: PBMCs. The genes are TRBV5-4 and TRBJ2-1; unclear D gene. The CDR3 region is CASSVSGRSSYNEQLF. In DNA form, the CDR3 reads TGTGCCAGCAGCGTATCAGGCCGAAGCTCCTACAATGAGCAGCTCTTC.